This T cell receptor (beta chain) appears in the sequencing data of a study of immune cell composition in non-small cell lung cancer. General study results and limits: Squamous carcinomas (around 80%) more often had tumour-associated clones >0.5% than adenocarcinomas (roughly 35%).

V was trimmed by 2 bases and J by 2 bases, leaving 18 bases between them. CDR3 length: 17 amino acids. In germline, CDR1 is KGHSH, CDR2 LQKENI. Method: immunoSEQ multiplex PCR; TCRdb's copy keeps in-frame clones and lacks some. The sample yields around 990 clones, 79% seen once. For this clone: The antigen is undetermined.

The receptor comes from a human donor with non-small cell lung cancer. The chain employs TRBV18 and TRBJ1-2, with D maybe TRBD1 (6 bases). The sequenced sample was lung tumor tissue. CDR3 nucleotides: TGTGCCAGCTCACCAAGGACAGATAACCTGGGCAACTATGGCTACACCTTC. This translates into CASSPRTDNLGNYGYTF.